This T cell receptor (beta chain) came from a study of cytomegalovirus exposure and HLA in healthy donors. Assay: immunoSEQ multiplex PCR; the TCRdb copy retains only in-frame clones and omits some. The sample comprises 250,000 or so clones, roughly 89% of which are singletons, and 2.5% to 3% rests with the top ten. Trimming stripped 0 bases from V and 6 bases from J, with 18 bases between. The CDR3 is 17 residues long. Per germline, CDR1 MNHEY and CDR2 SMNVEV (reference sequence). V usage is TRBV27 and J usage is TRBJ1-5, with D unresolved. Sequencing was done on a sample of PBMCs. The TCR sequence derives from a young man in good health and CMV-seronegative. CDR3 amino acids: CASSLSPTADRAQPQHF. CDR3 nucleotide sequence: TGTGCCAGCAGTTTATCTCCCACAGCCGATCGCGCTCAGCCCCAGCATTTT.